What follows is one T cell receptor beta chain and its context. This clone was picked up a small number of times. No antigen is known for it. No per-base quality is available; no much larger clone lies one base away. These data originate in a study of shared clonotypes between healthy human individuals (dated by TCRdb to 2018 to 2020). For the study in its entirety: Three men and two women, aged 18 to 49 years, made up the cohort. For each donor, three plates each were used for CD4 naive and CD4 memory, two plates were used for CD8 naive, and one plate was used for CD8 memory. To estimate repertoire size and how much clonotype sharing occurs between individuals, the study deeply sequenced the blood TCR repertoires of roughly 5 healthy adults. Different laboratories and diverse techniques were used to prepare libraries and sequence TCR repertoires, to increase sequencing depth and limit assay-specific biases. Each donor's leukapheresis produced roughly between roughly 0.85 and 10 billion PBMCs.

The donors were healthy, HIV-negative adults who had no recently reported acute infections or vaccinations. All donors were Caucasian adults living in Nashville, Tennessee, USA. CD4+ T cells were enriched by magnetic negative selection, after which naive cells were positively selected on CD45RA and the negative fraction was taken as the memory subset. Blood was collected by leukapheresis, and PBMCs were isolated by Ficoll-Histopaque density gradient centrifugation and then cryopreserved in liquid nitrogen vapor phase. Analytical flow cytometry was used to check the purity and quantity of every magnetically sorted T cell population. Each sorted fraction had its genomic DNA isolated and then quantified by UV absorbance on a Nanodrop 2000c. From its cysteine to its phenylalanine, the CDR3 spans 12 amino acids. Only the CDR3 part of the read is kept: 36 bases, read in frame from the first base. CDR1 and CDR2 (LNHDA, SQIVND) derive from the germline V gene (reference sequence). The germline ends are 7 bases apart after V is trimmed by 3 bases and J by 10 bases.

What the work shows at the level of the full study, not this receptor alone: Larger estimated clonotype richness was generally found for naive subsets than for memory subsets. The small number of donors limited the genetic and exposure-history diversity represented. Sampling was limited to blood, and TCR repertoires in tissue likely differ from TCR repertoires in blood. Even with the large sequencing depth, rarefaction of the sorted-subset datasets indicated that sequencing was incomplete. Pairwise subsampling led to the expectation that sequencing depth would affect the degree of clonotype sharing among donors. Sharing across four donors was observed for approximately 4.6% of naive CD4, under 4% of naive CD8, about 2.5% of memory CD4, and around 0.4% of memory CD8 clonotypes. Clonotypes shared by all four sorted-subset donors showed higher generation probabilities than non-shared clonotypes.

Using the deep immunoSEQ assay, TCR CDR3 regions were amplified from genomic DNA by multiplex PCR. For each cell subset, the extracted genomic DNA was distributed evenly across all wells of several immunoSEQ 96-well plates, and each plate served as one replicate. Each replicate PCR for sorted subsets received 200 ng genomic DNA, equal to about 30,000 T cell genomes. Purified libraries were quantified with a Qubit 3.0 fluorometer, sized on a Bioanalyzer 2100, and re-quantified with the KAPA Library Quantification kit. A separate single-read 150-cycle Illumina NextSeq 550 flow cell was used to sequence each immunoSEQ 96-well plate. In the source study's methods: Because only junctional sequences without quality scores were contained in the immunoSEQ output, filtering matching that applied to full-length reads could not be performed. Sequences were annotated with PyIR, a Python wrapper for IgBLAST v1.9, using IMGT germline references to assign V/J genes and CDR3. Reads were filtered out if the reads had weak V/J assignments (E-value above 1e-6), no CDR3, stop codons, out-of-frame junctions, or ambiguous translated residues. V3J clonotypes were defined as sequences sharing the same inferred V gene, J gene, and CDR3 amino acid sequence. Percentage overlap between repertoires was computed as shared unique clonotypes divided by the size of the smaller repertoire. Richness of each repertoire was evaluated using RTK rarefaction, the Chao1 estimator, and Recon v2.1 estimates of unobserved clonotypes. Generation probabilities for all TCRbeta clonotypes obtained by the gDNA method from a handful of donors were computed using OLGA. Not all clones reach the TCRdb copy of this immuneACCESS table, which keeps in-frame sequences only. Checked studies attribute under half of the gap to unresolved V genes and leave the rest unexplained. V, J and clone size are taken as reported in that table, and D and trimming were inferred from the DNA itself. Here the sample has about 980,000 clones; approximately 80% occur a single time. Of the sample, about 1.5% is held by the ten largest clones.

Sequenced sample: memory CD4+ T cells sorted from blood. Per the publication, the cell subset or site label means: CD45RA-negative fraction. The rearrangement combines TRBV19 with TRBJ1-6, with an unclear D gene assignment. The TCR sequence derives from a man aged 18 to 30 in good health. The CDR3: CASSIPESPLHF. The DNA is TGTGCCAGTAGTATCCCGGAATCACCCCTCCACTTT. The variable domain in full, with residues beyond the CDR3 obtained from the reference TRBV19 and TRBJ1-6 genes, is DGGITQSPKYLFRKEGQNVTLSCEQNLNHDAMYWYRQDPGQGLRLIYYSQIVNDFQKGDIAEGYSVSREKKESFPLTVTSAQKNPTAFYLCASSIPESPLHFGNGTRLTVT.